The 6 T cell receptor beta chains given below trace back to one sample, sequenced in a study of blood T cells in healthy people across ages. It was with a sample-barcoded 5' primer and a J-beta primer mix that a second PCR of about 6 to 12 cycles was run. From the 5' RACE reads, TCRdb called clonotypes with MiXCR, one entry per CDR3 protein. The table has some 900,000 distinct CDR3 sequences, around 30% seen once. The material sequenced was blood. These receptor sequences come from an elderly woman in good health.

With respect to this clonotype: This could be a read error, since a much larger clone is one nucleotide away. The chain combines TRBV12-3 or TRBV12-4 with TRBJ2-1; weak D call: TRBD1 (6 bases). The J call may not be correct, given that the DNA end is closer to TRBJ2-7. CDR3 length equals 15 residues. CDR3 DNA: TGTGCCAGCAGTTTGAGGGGGTCATCCTACAATGAGCAGTACTTC. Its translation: CASSLRGSSYNEQYF.

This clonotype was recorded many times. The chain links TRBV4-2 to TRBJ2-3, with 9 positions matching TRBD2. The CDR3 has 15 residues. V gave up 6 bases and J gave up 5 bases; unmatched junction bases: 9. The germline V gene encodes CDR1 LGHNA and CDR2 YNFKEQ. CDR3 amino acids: CASRREAGGVDTQYF. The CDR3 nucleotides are TGTGCCAGCAGAAGGGAAGCGGGGGGAGTAGATACGCAGTATTTT.

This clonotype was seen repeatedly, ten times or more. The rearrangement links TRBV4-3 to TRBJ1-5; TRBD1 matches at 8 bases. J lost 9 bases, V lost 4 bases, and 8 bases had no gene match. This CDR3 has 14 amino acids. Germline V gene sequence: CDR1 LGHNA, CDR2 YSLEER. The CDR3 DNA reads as TGCGCCAGCAGCCGAGACAGGGGCCGCAGGCCCCAGCATTTT. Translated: CASSRDRGRRPQHF.

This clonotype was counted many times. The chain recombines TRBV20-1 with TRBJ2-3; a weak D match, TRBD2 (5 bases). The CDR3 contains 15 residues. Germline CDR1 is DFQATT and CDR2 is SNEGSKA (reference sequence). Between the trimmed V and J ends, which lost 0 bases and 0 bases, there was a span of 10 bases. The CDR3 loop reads CSARDPGGSTDTQYF. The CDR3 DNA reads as TGCAGTGCTAGAGATCCGGGCGGGAGCACAGATACGCAGTATTTT.

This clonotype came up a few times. The CDR3 region is CASSIDRTHNEQFF. In nucleotides, the CDR3 is TGTGCCAGCAGCATTGACCGGACTCACAATGAGCAGTTCTTC. The rearrangement links TRBV7-2 to TRBJ2-1, with D perhaps TRBD2 (5 bases). This CDR3 is built from 14 residues. Germline V gene sequence: CDR1 SGHTA, CDR2 FQGNSA. The germline V and J ends were trimmed by 5 bases and 5 bases, with 13 bases remaining between them.

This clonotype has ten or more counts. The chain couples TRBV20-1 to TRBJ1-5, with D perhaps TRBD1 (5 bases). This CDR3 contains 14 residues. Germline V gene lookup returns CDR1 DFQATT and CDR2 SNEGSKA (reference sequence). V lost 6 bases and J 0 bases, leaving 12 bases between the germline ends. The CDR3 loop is CSATRQYSNQPQHF. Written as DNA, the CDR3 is TGCAGTGCAACCCGACAGTATAGCAATCAGCCCCAGCATTTT.